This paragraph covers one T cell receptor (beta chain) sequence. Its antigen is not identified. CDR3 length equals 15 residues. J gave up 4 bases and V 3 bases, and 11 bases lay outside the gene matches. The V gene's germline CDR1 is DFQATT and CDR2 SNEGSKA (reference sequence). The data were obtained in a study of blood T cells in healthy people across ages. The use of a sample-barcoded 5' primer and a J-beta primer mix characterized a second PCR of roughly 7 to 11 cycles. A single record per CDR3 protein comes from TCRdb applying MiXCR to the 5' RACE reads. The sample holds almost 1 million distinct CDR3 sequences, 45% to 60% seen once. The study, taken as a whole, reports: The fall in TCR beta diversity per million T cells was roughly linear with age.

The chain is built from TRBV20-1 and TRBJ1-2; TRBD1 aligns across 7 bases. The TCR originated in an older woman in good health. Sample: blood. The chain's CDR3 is CSASSRDSSSYGYTF. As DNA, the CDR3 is TGCAGTGCTAGTTCCCGGGACAGTTCTAGCTATGGCTACACCTTC.